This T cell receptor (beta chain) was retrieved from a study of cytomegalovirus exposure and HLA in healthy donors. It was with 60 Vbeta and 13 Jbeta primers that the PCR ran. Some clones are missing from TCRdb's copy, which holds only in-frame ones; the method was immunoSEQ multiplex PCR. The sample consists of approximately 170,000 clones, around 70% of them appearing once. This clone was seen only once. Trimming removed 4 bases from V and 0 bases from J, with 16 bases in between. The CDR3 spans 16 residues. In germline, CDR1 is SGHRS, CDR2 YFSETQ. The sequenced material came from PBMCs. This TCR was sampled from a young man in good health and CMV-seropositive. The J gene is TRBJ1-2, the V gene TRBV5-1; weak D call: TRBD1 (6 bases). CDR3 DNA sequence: TGCGCCAGCAGCCTAGAGCCCAGGGGATCTAACTATGGCTACACCTTC. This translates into CASSLEPRGSNYGYTF.